The rows below give T cell receptor beta chains drawn from one sample of a study of beta chain features in type 1 diabetes. TCRdb's copy holds only in-frame clones and misses some; the assay was immunoSEQ multiplex PCR. This sample has 250,000 to 300,000 clones, with over 11% found just once. Sequencing was performed on naive CD4+ T cells from blood. All receptors derive from a man aged 25 to 45 with type 1 diabetes. CDR3s include the opening cysteine and the closing phenylalanine or tryptophan. The D gene is left open where the match is weak. Only part of the rows carry a size: once, few, many, or a class if the clone is expanded.

>TRBV29-1|TRBJ2-5|NA|NA
TGCAGCGTCGACAGACAAGAGACCCAGTACTTC
CSVDRQETQYF
>TRBV28|TRBJ2-7|NA|TRBD2
TGTGCCAGCAAAGTGGGACTAGCGGGAGGGCCTGGGTACGAGCAGTACTTC
CASKVGLAGGPGYEQYF
>TRBV5-1|TRBJ1-3|NA|NA
TGCGCCAGCAGCTTGGCCGTGTCTGGAAACACCATATATTTT
CASSLAVSGNTIYF
>TRBV9|TRBJ2-1|few|TRBD2
TGTGCCAGCAGCCCCGGGACTAGAGGCAATGAGCAGTTCTTC
CASSPGTRGNEQFF
>TRBV5-4|TRBJ2-2|NA|NA
TGTGCCAGCAGCTTGTCTCTGGGGCCCGGGGAGCTGTTTTTT
CASSLSLGPGELFF
>TRBV28|TRBJ2-7|few|TRBD2
TGTGCCAGCAGTTTAGCGGGAGGGCCCAACGAGCAGTACTTC
CASSLAGGPNEQYF
>TRBV4-3|TRBJ1-1|NA|NA
TGCGCCAGCAGCCAAGAGGGCAGGGGCACTGAAGCTTTCTTT
CASSQEGRGTEAFF
>TRBV7-7|TRBJ2-3|NA|NA
TGTGCCAGCAGCTTAGACAGGTCAGATACGCAGTATTTT
CASSLDRSDTQYF
>TRBV9|TRBJ2-2|NA|TRBD1
TGTGCCAGCAGCCCACAGGGGTACGGGGAGCTGTTTTTT
CASSPQGYGELFF
>TRBV5-1|TRBJ2-7|few|TRBD1
TGCGCCAGCAGCTTGACGGGACAGGAATCCTACGAGCAGTACTTC
CASSLTGQESYEQYF
>TRBV5-1|TRBJ2-7|NA|NA
TGCGCCAGCAGACACCGGGACACGAGCTCCTACGAGCAGTACTTC
CASRHRDTSSYEQYF
>TRBV5-1|TRBJ2-7|few|TRBD1
TGCGCCAGCAGCCTCTTGGGACAGGGTTCATACGAGCAGTACTTC
CASSLLGQGSYEQYF
>TRBV5-1|TRBJ2-7|few|TRBD1
TGCGCCAGCAGCGCGGGACAGGGGACCTACGAGCAGTACTTC
CASSAGQGTYEQYF
>TRBV6-5|TRBJ1-2|few|NA
TGTGCCAGCAGTTACGTGAAGGGAGCTGGCTACACCTTC
CASSYVKGAGYTF
>TRBV30|TRBJ1-2|NA|NA
TGTGCTGCTCGCAGGGTTCCGGGCTACACCTTC
CAARRVPGYTF
>TRBV6-6|TRBJ2-6|few|NA
TGTGCCAGCAGTTCCCGGGGGTCTGGGGCCAACGTCCTGACTTTC
CASSSRGSGANVLTF
>TRBV6-6|TRBJ2-5|few|TRBD2
TGTGCCAGCAGTGTACTAGCGATACAAGAGACCCAGTACTTC
CASSVLAIQETQYF
>TRBV29-1|TRBJ2-5|many|NA
TGCAGCGTTGGACAGGCATCACAAGAGACCCAGTACTTC
CSVGQASQETQYF
>TRBV4-3|TRBJ2-1|few|NA
TGCGCCAGCAGCCAAGAACTTTACAATGAGCAGTTCTTC
CASSQELYNEQFF
>TRBV28|TRBJ2-7|NA|NA
TGTGCCAGCAGTTCCCCAGGGGTTTCGTACGAGCAGTACTTC
CASSSPGVSYEQYF
>TRBV9|TRBJ2-6|NA|TRBD1
TGTGCCAGCAGCGTAGCACTGGGACAGGGGTATGGGGCCAACGTCCTGACTTTC
CASSVALGQGYGANVLTF
>TRBV2|TRBJ1-1|NA|NA
TGTGCCAGCAACTATCGGAGGGTTGAAGCTTTCTTT
CASNYRRVEAFF
>TRBV18|TRBJ2-5|NA|TRBD2
TGTGCCAGCTCACTCGGGACTAGCGGGAGAGAGACCCAGTACTTC
CASSLGTSGRETQYF
>TRBV7-9|TRBJ2-3|NA|TRBD2
TGTGCCAGCAGCCCCGGACTAGCGGGAGCAGATACGCAGTATTTT
CASSPGLAGADTQYF
>TRBV28|TRBJ2-5|NA|TRBD1
TGTGCCGCCGAGAGGGGACAGGGCGGAGAGACCCAGTACTTC
CAAERGQGGETQYF
>TRBV2|TRBJ2-2|NA|TRBD1
TGTGCCAGCAGCCCCACAGGGGGCGCAGGCACCGGGGAGCTGTTTTTT
CASSPTGGAGTGELFF
>TRBV7-8|TRBJ2-1|NA|TRBD2
TGTGCCAGCAGCCCCCCACTAGCGGGAGCTCGCAATGAGCAGTTCTTC
CASSPPLAGARNEQFF
>TRBV30|TRBJ2-1|NA|TRBD2
TGTGCCTGTGTCCTAGCGGGAGCGGTTGAGCAGTTCTTC
CACVLAGAVEQFF
>TRBV29-1|TRBJ2-2|few|TRBD2
TGCAGCGTTGCGGGACTAGCGGCGACCGGGGAGCTGTTTTTT
CSVAGLAATGELFF
>TRBV7-9|TRBJ2-5|few|NA
TGTGCCAGCAGCTGGGGACACCGACAAGAGACCCAGTACTTC
CASSWGHRQETQYF
>TRBV2|TRBJ2-7|NA|TRBD1
TGTGCCAGCAGTTTACAGGGGGGCTCCTACGAGCAGTACTTC
CASSLQGGSYEQYF
>TRBV28|TRBJ2-5|few|TRBD1
TGTGCCAGCAGTTGGGACAGGAACCAAGAGACCCAGTACTTC
CASSWDRNQETQYF
>TRBV27|TRBJ2-1|NA|TRBD2
TGTGCCAGCAGTGGACTAGCTCTAGATGAGCAGTTCTTC
CASSGLALDEQFF
>TRBV19|TRBJ1-5|NA|NA
TGTGCCAGTAGTCCTCTCTACAGGGACCGGCCCCAGCATTTT
CASSPLYRDRPQHF
>TRBV6-5|TRBJ2-1|NA|TRBD2
TGTGCCAGCAGTCATAGACTAGCGGGAAACAATGAGCAGTTCTTC
CASSHRLAGNNEQFF
>TRBV2|TRBJ2-3|NA|NA
TGTGCCAGCAGGGGAGCGGGCCCAGATACGCAGTATTTT
CASRGAGPDTQYF
>TRBV11-2|TRBJ2-7|NA|TRBD2
TGTGCCAGCAGATCCCCTAGCGGGAGGTACCACGAGCAGTACTTC
CASRSPSGRYHEQYF
>TRBV10-3|TRBJ2-2|few|NA
TGTGCCATCAGTGAGGGGACATCGAACACCGGGGAGCTGTTTTTT
CAISEGTSNTGELFF
>TRBV9|TRBJ2-3|few|TRBD1
TGTGCCAGCAGCGTAGTATCCAGGGGGATAGATACGCAGTATTTT
CASSVVSRGIDTQYF
>TRBV7-9|TRBJ2-7|NA|NA
TGTGCCAGCAGCCCAACACAGAGCTCCTACGAGCAGTACTTC
CASSPTQSSYEQYF
>TRBV27|TRBJ1-2|NA|TRBD1
TGTGCCAGCAGTCCTTACTCGACAGGGGAGGTAAACTATGGCTACACCTTC
CASSPYSTGEVNYGYTF
>TRBV7-9|TRBJ2-7|NA|NA
TGTGCCAGCAGCCCACGTCGAGTCCTTCCACCCAGGGAGCAGTACTTC
CASSPRRVLPPREQYF
>TRBV7-6|TRBJ2-3|NA|NA
TGTGCCAGCAGCTTAGGGGCCGCAGATACGCAGTATTTT
CASSLGAADTQYF
>TRBV18|TRBJ2-7|NA|TRBD2
TGTGCCAGCTCACCACCCGCGGGAGCCGAGGGCTACGAGCAGTACTTC
CASSPPAGAEGYEQYF
>TRBV4-2|TRBJ1-5|few|NA
TGTGCCAGCAGCCAAGATGGAACAGTCGGACAGCCCCAGCATTTT
CASSQDGTVGQPQHF
>TRBV28|TRBJ2-7|NA|NA
TGTGCCAGCAGAACACAGGGTTTATACGAGCAGTACTTC
CASRTQGLYEQYF
>TRBV5-4|TRBJ2-2|NA|NA
TGTGCCAGCAGCAAGAGGTCTGGAGGGAGCTCGACCGGGGAGCTGTTTTTT
CASSKRSGGSSTGELFF
>TRBV5-1|TRBJ2-1|NA|TRBD2
TGCGCCAGCAGCTTGTTGGCTAGCGGAAACAATGAGCAGTTCTTC
CASSLLASGNNEQFF
>TRBV18|TRBJ2-1|NA|TRBD2
TGTGCCAGCTCACCACCCTTCACTAGCGGGAGAGTCAATGAGCAGTTCTTC
CASSPPFTSGRVNEQFF
>TRBV28|TRBJ2-7|NA|NA
TGTGCCAGCAGCAAGAGTCGCGAGCAGTACTTC
CASSKSREQYF
>TRBV29-1|TRBJ2-3|NA|NA
TGCAGCGGTCAGACGGGGAGCGGGAGCACAGATACGCAGTATTTT
CSGQTGSGSTDTQYF
>TRBV7-9|TRBJ1-2|NA|NA
TGTGCCAGCAGCTTTTCGCAGGGGTATGGCTACACCTTC
CASSFSQGYGYTF
>TRBV25-1|TRBJ2-7|few|NA
TGTGCCAGCGCGGCAGCCTACGAGCAGTACTTC
CASAAAYEQYF
>TRBV7-2|TRBJ1-5|few|NA
TGTGCCAGCAGCTCCGACAGCCATCAGCCCCAGCATTTT
CASSSDSHQPQHF